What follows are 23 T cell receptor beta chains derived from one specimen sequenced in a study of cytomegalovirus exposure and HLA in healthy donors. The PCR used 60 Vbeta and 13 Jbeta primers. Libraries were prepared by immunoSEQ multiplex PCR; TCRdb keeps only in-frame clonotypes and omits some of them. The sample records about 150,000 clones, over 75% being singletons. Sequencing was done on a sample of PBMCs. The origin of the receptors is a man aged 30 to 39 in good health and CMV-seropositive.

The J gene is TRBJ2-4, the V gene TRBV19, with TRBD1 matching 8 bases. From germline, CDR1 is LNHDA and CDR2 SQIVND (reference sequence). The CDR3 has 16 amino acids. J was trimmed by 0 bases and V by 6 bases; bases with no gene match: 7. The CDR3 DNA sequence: TGTGCCAGTAGCCCACAGGGGGGACTAGCCAAAAACATTCAGTACTTC. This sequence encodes CASSPQGGLAKNIQYF.

DNA for the CDR3: TGTGCCAGCAGTGTAAGGAGGGGGCCGGAGGAGACCCAGTACTTC. Its translation is CASSVRRGPEETQYF. The V call is TRBV6-1, the J call TRBJ2-5; possibly TRBD1 for D (7 bases). The germline V and J ends were trimmed by 4 bases and 5 bases, with 17 bases remaining between them. The CDR3 is 15 residues long. The V gene's germline CDR1 is MNHNS and CDR2 SASEGT.

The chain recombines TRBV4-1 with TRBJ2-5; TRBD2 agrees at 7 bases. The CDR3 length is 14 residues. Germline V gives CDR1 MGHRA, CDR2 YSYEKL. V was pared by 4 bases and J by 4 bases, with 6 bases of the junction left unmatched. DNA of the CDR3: TGCGCCAGCAGCCGTCAGCGGGACCTAGAGACCCAGTACTTC. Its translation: CASSRQRDLETQYF.

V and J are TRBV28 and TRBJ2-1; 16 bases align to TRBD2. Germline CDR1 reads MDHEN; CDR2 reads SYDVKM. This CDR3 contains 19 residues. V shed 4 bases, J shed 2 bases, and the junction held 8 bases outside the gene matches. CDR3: CASSSPGLAGGTAYNEQFF. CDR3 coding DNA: TGTGCCAGCAGTTCACCGGGACTAGCGGGAGGGACTGCCTACAATGAGCAGTTCTTC.

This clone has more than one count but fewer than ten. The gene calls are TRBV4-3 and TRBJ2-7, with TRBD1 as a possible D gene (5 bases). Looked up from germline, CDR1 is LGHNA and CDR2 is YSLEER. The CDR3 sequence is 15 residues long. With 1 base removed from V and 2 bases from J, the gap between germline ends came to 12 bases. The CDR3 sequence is CASSQADRGPYEQYF. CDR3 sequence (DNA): TGCGCCAGCAGCCAAGCCGACAGAGGACCCTACGAGCAGTACTTC.

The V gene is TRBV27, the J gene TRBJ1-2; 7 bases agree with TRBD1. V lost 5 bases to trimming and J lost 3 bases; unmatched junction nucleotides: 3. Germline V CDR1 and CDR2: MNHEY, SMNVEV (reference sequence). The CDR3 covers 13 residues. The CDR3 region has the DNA TGTGCCAGCAGTCCCACAGGGGACTATGGCTACACCTTC. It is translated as CASSPTGDYGYTF.

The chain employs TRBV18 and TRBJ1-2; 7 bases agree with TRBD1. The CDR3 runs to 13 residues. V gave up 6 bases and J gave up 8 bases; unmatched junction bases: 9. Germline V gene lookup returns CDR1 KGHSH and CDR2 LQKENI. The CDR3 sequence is CASSTGSGGGYTF. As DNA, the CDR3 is TGTGCCAGCTCGACAGGGTCAGGAGGGGGCTACACCTTC.

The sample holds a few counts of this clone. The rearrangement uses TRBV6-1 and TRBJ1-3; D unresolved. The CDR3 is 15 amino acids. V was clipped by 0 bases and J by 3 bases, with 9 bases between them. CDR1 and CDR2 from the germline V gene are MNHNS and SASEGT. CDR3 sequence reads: CASSEARGVGNTIYF. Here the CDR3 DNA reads TGTGCCAGCAGTGAAGCGCGCGGGGTTGGAAACACCATATATTTT.

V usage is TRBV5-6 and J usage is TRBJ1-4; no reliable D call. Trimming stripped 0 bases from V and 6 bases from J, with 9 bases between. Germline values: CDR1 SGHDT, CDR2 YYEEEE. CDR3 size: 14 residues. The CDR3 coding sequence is TGTGCCAGCAGCTTGGACAGTACCCATGAAAAACTGTTTTTT. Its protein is CASSLDSTHEKLFF.

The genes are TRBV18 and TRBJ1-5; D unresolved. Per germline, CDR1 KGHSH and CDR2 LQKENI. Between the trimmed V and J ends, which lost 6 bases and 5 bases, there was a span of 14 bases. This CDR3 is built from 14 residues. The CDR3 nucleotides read TGTGCCAGCTCCGAATACGCTTCGGATCAGCCCCAGCATTTT. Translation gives CASSEYASDQPQHF.

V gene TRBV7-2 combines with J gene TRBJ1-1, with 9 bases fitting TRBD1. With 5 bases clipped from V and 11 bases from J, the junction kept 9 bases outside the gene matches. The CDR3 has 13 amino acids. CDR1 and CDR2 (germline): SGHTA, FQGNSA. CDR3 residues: CASSPRDRDAAFF. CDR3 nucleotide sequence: TGTGCCAGCAGCCCCCGGGACAGGGATGCGGCTTTCTTT.

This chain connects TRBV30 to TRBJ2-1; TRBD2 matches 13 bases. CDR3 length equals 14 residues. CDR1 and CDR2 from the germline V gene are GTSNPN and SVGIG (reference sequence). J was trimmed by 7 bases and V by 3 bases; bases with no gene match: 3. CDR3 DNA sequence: TGTGCCTGGAGCCTGGGACTAGCGGGAAATGAGCAGTTCTTC. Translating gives CAWSLGLAGNEQFF.

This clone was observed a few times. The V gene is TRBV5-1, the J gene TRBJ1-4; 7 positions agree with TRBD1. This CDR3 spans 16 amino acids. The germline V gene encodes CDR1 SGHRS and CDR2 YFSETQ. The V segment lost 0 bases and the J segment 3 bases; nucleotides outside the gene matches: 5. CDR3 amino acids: CASSLEGGLANEKLFF. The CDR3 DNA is TGCGCCAGCAGCTTGGAAGGGGGCCTGGCTAATGAAAAACTGTTTTTT.

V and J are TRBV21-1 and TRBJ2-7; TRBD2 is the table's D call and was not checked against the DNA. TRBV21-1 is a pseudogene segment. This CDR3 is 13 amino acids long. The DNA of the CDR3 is TGTGCCAGCAGCACACTAAAACCCTACGAGCAGTACTTC. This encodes CASSTLKPYEQYF.

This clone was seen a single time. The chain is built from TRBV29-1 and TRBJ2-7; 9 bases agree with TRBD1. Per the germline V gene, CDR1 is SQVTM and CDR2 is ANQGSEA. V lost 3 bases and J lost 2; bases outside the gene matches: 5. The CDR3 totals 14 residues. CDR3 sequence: CSVDKGQGPYEQYF. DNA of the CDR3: TGCAGCGTTGATAAGGGACAGGGACCCTACGAGCAGTACTTC.

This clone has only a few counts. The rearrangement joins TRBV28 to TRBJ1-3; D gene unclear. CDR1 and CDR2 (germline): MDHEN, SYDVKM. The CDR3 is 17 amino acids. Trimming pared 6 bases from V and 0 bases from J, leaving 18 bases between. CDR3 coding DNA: TGTGCCAGCAGCCAAACGTCAACCAGGCTCTCTGGAAACACCATATATTTT. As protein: CASSQTSTRLSGNTIYF.

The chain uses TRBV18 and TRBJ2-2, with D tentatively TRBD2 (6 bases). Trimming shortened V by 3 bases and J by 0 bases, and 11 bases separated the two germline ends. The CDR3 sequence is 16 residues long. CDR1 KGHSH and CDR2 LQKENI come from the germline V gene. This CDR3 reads CASSPWTNSNTGELFF. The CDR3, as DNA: TGTGCCAGCTCACCTTGGACTAATTCGAACACCGGGGAGCTGTTTTTT.

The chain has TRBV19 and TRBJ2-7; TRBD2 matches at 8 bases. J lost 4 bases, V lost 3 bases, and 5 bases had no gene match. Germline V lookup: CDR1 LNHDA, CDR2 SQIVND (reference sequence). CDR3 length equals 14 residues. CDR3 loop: CASSIRGGRYEQYF. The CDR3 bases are TGTGCCAGTAGTATCCGGGGGGGCCGATACGAGCAGTACTTC.

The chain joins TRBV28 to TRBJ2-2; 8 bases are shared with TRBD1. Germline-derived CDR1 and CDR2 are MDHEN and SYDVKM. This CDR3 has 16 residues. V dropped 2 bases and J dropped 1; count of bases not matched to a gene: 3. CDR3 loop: CASSLAGTGNTGELFF. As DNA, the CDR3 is TGTGCCAGCAGTTTAGCCGGGACAGGGAACACCGGGGAGCTGTTTTTT.

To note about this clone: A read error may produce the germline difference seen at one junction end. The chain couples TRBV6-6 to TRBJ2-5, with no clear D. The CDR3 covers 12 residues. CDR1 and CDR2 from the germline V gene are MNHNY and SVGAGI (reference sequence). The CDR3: CASTDFPEAQYF. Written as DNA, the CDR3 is TGTGCCAGCACCGACTTTCCAGAGGCCCAGTACTTC.

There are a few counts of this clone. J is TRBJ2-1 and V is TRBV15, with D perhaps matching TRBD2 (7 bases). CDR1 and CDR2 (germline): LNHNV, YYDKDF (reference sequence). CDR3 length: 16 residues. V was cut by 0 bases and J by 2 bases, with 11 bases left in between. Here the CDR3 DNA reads TGTGCCACCAGCAGAGATGGCGGGGGCCCCTACAATGAGCAGTTCTTC. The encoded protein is CATSRDGGGPYNEQFF.

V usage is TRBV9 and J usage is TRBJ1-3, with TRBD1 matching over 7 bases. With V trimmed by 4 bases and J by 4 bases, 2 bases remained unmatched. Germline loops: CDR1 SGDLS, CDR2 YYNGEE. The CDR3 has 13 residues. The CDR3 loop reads CASSRDRGNTIYF. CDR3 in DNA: TGTGCCAGCAGCCGGGACAGAGGAAACACCATATATTTT.

The CDR3 reads CASSSFQRAFF. DNA for the CDR3: TGTGCCAGCAGTTCTTTCCAGCGAGCTTTCTTT. The rearrangement links TRBV6-5 to TRBJ1-1; the D is unclear. Germline V gene lookup returns CDR1 MNHEY and CDR2 SVGAGI. The V and J ends lost 4 bases and 10 bases respectively, with 10 bases between them. This CDR3 region has 11 residues.